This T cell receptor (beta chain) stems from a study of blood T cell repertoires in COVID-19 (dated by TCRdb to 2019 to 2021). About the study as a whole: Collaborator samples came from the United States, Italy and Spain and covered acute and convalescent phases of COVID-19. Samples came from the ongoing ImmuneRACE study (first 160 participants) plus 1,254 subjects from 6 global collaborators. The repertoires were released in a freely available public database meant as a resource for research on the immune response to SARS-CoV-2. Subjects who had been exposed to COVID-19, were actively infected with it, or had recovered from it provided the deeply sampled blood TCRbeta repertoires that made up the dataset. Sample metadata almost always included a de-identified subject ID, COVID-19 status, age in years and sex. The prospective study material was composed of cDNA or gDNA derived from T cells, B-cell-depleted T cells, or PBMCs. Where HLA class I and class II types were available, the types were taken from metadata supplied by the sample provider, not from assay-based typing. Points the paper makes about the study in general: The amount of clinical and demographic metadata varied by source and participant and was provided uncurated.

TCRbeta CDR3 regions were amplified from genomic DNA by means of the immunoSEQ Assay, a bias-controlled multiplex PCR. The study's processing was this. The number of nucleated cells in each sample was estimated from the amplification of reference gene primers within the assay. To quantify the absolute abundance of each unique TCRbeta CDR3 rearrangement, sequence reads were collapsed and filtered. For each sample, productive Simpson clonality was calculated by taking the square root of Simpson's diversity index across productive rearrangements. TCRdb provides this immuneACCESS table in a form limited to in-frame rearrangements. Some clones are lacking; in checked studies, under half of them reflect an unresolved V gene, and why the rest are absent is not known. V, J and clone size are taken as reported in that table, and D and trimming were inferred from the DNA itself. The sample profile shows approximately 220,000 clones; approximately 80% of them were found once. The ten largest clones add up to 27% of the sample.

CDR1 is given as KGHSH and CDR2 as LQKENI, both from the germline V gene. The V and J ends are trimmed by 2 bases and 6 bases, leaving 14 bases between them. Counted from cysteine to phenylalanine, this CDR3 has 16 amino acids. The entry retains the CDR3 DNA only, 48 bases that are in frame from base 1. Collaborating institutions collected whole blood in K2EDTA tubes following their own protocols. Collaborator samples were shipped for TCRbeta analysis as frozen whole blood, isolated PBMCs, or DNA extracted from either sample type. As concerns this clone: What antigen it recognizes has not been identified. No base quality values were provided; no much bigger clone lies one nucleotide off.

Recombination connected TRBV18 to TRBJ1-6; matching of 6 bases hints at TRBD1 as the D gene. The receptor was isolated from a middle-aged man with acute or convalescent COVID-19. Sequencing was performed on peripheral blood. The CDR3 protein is CASSPGGGGSNSPLHF. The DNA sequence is TGTGCCAGCTCACCAGGGGGCGGCGGAAGTAATTCACCCCTCCACTTT.